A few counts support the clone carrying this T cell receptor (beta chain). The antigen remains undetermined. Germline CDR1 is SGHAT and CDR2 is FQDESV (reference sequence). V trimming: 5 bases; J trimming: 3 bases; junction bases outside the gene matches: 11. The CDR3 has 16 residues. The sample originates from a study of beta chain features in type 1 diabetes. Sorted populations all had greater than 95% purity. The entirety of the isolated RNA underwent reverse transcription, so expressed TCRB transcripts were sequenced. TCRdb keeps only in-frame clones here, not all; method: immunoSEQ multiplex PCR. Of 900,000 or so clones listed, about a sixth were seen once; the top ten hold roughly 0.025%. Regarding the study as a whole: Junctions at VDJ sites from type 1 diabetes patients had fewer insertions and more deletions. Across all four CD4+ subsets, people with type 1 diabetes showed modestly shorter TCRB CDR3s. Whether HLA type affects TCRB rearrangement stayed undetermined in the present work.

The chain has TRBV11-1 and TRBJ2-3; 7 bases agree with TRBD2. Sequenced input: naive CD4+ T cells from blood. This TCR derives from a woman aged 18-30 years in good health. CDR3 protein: CASSPSGTYGTDTQYF. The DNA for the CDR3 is TGTGCCAGCAGCCCGAGCGGGACCTACGGTACAGATACGCAGTATTTT.